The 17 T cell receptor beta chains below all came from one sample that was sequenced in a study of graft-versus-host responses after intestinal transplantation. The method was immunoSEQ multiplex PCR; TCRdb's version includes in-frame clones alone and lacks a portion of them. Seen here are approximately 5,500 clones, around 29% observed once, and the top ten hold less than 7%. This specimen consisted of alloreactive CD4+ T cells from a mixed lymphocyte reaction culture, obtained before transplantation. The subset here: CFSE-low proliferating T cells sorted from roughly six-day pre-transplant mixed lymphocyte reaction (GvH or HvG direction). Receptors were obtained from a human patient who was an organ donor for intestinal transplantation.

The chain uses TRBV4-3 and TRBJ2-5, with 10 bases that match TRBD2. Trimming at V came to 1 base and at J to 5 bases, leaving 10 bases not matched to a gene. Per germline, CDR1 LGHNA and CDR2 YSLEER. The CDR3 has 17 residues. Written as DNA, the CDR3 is TGCGCCAGCAGCCAAGGTGTTAGCGGGGGGTTTTCGGAGACCCAGTACTTC. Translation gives CASSQGVSGGFSETQYF.

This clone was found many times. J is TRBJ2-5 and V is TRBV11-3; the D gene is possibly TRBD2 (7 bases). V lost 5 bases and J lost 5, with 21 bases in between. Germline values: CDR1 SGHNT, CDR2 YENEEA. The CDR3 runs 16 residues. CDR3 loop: CASSVLSSGGGETQYF. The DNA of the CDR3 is TGTGCCAGCAGCGTCTTAAGTTCGGGGGGCGGGGAGACCCAGTACTTC.

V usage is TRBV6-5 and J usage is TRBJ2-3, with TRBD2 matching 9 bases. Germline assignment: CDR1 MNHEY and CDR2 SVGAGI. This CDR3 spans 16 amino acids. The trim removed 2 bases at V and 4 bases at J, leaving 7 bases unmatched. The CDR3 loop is CASSYGAGGGPDTQYF. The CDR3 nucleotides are TGTGCCAGCAGTTACGGGGCGGGAGGGGGGCCAGATACGCAGTATTTT.

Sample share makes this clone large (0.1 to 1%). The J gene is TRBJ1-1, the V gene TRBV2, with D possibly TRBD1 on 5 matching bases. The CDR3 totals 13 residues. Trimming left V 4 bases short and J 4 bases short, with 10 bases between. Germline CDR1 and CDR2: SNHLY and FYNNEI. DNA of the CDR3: TGTGCCAGCAGTGCCCAGGGACTCACTGAAGCTTTCTTT. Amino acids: CASSAQGLTEAFF.

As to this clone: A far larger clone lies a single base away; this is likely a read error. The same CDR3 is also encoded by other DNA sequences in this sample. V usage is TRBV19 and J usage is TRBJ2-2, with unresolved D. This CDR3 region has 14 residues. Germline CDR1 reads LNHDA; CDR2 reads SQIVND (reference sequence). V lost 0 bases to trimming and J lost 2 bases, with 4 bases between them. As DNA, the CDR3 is TGTGCCAGTAGTATAGAGGGTAACACCGGGGAGCTGTTTTTT. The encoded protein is CASSIEGNTGELFF.

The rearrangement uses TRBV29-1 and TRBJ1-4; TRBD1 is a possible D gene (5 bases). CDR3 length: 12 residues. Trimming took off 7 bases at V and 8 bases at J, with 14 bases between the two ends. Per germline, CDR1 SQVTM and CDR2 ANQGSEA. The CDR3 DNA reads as TGCAGCGCCATGTCCGGGGACGAAAAACTGTTTTTT. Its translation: CSAMSGDEKLFF. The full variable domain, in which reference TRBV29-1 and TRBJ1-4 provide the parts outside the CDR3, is SAVISQKPSRDICQRGTSLTIQCQVDSQVTMMFWYRQQPGQSLTLIATANQGSEATYESGFVIDKFPISRPNLTFSTLTVSNMSPEDSSIYLCSAMSGDEKLFFGSGTQLSVL.

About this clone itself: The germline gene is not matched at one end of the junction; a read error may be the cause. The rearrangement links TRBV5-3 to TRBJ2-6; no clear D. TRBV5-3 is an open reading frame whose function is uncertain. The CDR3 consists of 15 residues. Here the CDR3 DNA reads TGTGCCAGCAGCTTGGTGGGCTCTGGGGCCAACGTCCTGACTTTC. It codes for CASSLVGSGANVLTF.

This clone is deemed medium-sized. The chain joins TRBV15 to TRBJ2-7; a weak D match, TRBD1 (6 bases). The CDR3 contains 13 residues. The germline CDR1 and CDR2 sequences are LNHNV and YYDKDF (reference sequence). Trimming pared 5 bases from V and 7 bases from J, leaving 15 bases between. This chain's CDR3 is CATSGRGVEEQYF. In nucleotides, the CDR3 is TGTGCCACCAGCGGCAGGGGTGTGGAAGAGCAGTACTTC.

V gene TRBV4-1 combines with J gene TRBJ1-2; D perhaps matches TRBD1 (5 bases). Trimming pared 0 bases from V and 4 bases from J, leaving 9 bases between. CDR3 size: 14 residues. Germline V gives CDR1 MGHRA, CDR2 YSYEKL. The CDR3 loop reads CASSQDDRVYGYTF. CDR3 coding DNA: TGCGCCAGCAGCCAAGATGACAGAGTCTATGGCTACACCTTC.

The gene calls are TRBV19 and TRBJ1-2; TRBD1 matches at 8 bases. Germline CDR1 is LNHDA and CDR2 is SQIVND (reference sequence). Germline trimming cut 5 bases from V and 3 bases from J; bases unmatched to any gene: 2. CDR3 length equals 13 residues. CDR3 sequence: CASSPTGDYGYTF. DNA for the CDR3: TGTGCCAGTAGTCCGACAGGGGACTATGGCTACACCTTC.

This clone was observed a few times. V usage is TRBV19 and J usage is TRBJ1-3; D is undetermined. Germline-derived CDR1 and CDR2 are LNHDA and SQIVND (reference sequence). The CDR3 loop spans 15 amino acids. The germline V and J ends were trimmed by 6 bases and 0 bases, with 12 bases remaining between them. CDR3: CASRVRGPSGNTIYF. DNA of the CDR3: TGTGCCAGTAGGGTCCGAGGGCCCTCTGGAAACACCATATATTTT. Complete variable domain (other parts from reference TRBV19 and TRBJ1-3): DGGITQSPKYLFRKEGQNVTLSCEQNLNHDAMYWYRQDPGQGLRLIYYSQIVNDFQKGDIAEGYSVSREKKESFPLTVTSAQKNPTAFYLCASRVRGPSGNTIYFGEGSWLTVV.

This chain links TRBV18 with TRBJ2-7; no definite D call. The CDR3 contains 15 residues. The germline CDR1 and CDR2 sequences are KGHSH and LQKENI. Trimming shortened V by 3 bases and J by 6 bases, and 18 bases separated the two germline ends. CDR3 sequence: CASSPQMLGSGEQYF. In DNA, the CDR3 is TGTGCCAGCTCACCCCAGATGTTGGGGTCTGGCGAGCAGTACTTC.

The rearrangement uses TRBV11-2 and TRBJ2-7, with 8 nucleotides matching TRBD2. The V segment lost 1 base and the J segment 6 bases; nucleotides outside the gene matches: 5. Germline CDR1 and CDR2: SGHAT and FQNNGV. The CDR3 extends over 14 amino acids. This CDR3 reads CASSLGAGAFEQYF. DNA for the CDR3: TGTGCCAGCAGCTTAGGAGCGGGAGCTTTCGAGCAGTACTTC.

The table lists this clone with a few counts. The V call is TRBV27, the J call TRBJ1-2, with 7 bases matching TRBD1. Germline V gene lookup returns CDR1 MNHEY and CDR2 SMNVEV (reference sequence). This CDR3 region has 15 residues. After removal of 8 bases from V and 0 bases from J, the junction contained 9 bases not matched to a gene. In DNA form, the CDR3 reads TGTGCCAGCCGACCATACAGGGGACCTAACTATGGCTACACCTTC. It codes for CASRPYRGPNYGYTF.

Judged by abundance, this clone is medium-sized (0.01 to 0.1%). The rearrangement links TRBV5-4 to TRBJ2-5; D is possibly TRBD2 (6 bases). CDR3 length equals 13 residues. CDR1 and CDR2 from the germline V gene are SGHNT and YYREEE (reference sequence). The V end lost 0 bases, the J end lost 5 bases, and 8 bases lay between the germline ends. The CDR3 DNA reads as TGTGCCAGCAGCTTGGGGGGGAGGGAGACCCAGTACTTC. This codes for CASSLGGRETQYF.

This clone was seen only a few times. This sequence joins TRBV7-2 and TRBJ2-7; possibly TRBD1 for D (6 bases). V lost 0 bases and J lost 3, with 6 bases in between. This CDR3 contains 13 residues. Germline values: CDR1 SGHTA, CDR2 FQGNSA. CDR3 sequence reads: CASSLAGGYEQYF. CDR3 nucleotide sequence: TGTGCCAGCAGCTTAGCAGGGGGCTACGAGCAGTACTTC. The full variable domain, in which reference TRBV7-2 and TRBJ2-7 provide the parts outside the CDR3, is GAGVSQSPSNKVTEKGKDVELRCDPISGHTALYWYRQSLGQGLEFLIYFQGNSAPDKSGLPSDRFSAERTGGSVSTLTIQRTQQEDSAVYLCASSLAGGYEQYFGPGTRLTVT.

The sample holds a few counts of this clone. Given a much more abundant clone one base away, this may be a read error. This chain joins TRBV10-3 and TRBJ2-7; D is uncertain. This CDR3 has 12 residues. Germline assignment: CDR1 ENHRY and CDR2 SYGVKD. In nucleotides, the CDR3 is TGTGCCAGCAGTGAGCATTCCTACGAGCAGTACTTC. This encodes CASSEHSYEQYF.